This is a list of T cell receptor beta chains from one sample in a study of beta chain features in type 1 diabetes. The data were produced by immunoSEQ multiplex PCR, yet TCRdb's version contains in-frame clones alone and is incomplete. The sample lists about 370,000 clones, more than 12% occurring once. The source material was naive CD4+ T cells from blood. These receptors were taken from a woman aged 18 to 35 in good health. The CDR3 runs from the conserved cysteine through the conserved F or W. The D gene is left open where the match is weak. The size field is filled for only some rows; it gives once, few, many or a size class.

V gene: TRBV7-2; J gene: TRBJ2-5; clone size: .; D gene: .; CDR3 protein: CASSLGHAYQETQYF; CDR3 DNA: TGTGCCAGCAGCTTGGGACACGCGTACCAAGAGACCCAGTACTTC
V gene: TRBV30; J gene: TRBJ1-5; clone size: .; D gene: .; CDR3 protein: CAWSSKGGNQPQHF; CDR3 DNA: TGTGCCTGGAGTTCGAAGGGAGGCAATCAGCCCCAGCATTTT
V gene: TRBV2; J gene: TRBJ2-3; clone size: few; D gene: .; CDR3 protein: CASSGTRGTQYF; CDR3 DNA: TGTGCCAGCAGTGGGACTCGGGGTACGCAGTATTTT
V gene: TRBV30; J gene: TRBJ2-1; clone size: .; D gene: TRBD2; CDR3 protein: CACCIGGGLRNEQFF; CDR3 DNA: TGTGCCTGTTGCATCGGGGGGGGCTTACGAAATGAGCAGTTCTTC
V gene: TRBV7-3; J gene: TRBJ2-7; clone size: few; D gene: .; CDR3 protein: CASSPPRDIYEQYF; CDR3 DNA: TGTGCCAGCAGCCCCCCTAGGGACATCTACGAGCAGTACTTC
V gene: TRBV5-6; J gene: TRBJ2-7; clone size: few; D gene: .; CDR3 protein: CASSLLDRPYEQYF; CDR3 DNA: TGTGCCAGCAGCTTGTTGGACAGACCCTACGAGCAGTACTTC
V gene: TRBV18; J gene: TRBJ1-5; clone size: .; D gene: .; CDR3 protein: CASSTGLKDQPQHF; CDR3 DNA: TGTGCCAGCTCCACAGGGCTTAAGGATCAGCCCCAGCATTTT
V gene: TRBV14; J gene: TRBJ2-4; clone size: few; D gene: TRBD2; CDR3 protein: CASSLRGGLAAIIQYF; CDR3 DNA: TGTGCCAGCAGCCTAAGGGGTGGACTAGCAGCCATCATTCAGTACTTC
V gene: TRBV30; J gene: TRBJ1-2; clone size: few; D gene: TRBD1; CDR3 protein: CAWSAGTGGGYTF; CDR3 DNA: TGTGCCTGGAGTGCCGGGACAGGGGGTGGCTACACCTTC
V gene: TRBV10-3; J gene: TRBJ2-3; clone size: few; D gene: .; CDR3 protein: CAISDKADTDTQYF; CDR3 DNA: TGTGCCATCAGTGATAAAGCGGACACAGATACGCAGTATTTT
V gene: TRBV23-1; J gene: TRBJ1-2; clone size: .; D gene: TRBD1; CDR3 protein: CASSQSRQGEEGYTF; CDR3 DNA: TGCGCCAGCAGTCAATCTCGACAGGGTGAAGAGGGCTACACCTTC
V gene: TRBV30; J gene: TRBJ2-6; clone size: .; D gene: .; CDR3 protein: CAWSVGETGANVLTF; CDR3 DNA: TGTGCCTGGAGTGTAGGGGAAACTGGGGCCAACGTCCTGACTTTC
V gene: TRBV29-1; J gene: TRBJ1-1; clone size: few; D gene: .; CDR3 protein: CSVGRGNTEAFF; CDR3 DNA: TGCAGCGTTGGAAGAGGAAACACTGAAGCTTTCTTT
V gene: TRBV28; J gene: TRBJ2-4; clone size: few; D gene: TRBD1; CDR3 protein: CASRGQGDGGKNIQYF; CDR3 DNA: TGTGCCAGCAGGGGACAGGGAGATGGGGGCAAAAACATTCAGTACTTC
V gene: TRBV29-1; J gene: TRBJ2-3; clone size: few; D gene: .; CDR3 protein: CSVVVGGTVTDTQYF; CDR3 DNA: TGCAGCGTTGTCGTCGGGGGAACGGTCACAGATACGCAGTATTTT
V gene: TRBV30; J gene: TRBJ2-7; clone size: few; D gene: .; CDR3 protein: CAWSVLLERGEQYF; CDR3 DNA: TGTGCCTGGAGTGTCTTGCTAGAGAGAGGCGAGCAGTACTTC
V gene: TRBV5-4; J gene: TRBJ2-7; clone size: .; D gene: .; CDR3 protein: CASSRENYEQYF; CDR3 DNA: TGTGCCAGCAGCCGGGAAAACTACGAGCAGTACTTC
V gene: TRBV7-8; J gene: TRBJ2-1; clone size: .; D gene: TRBD2; CDR3 protein: CASSSPLAGGPYNEQFF; CDR3 DNA: TGTGCCAGCAGCTCCCCTCTAGCGGGAGGGCCTTACAATGAGCAGTTCTTC
V gene: TRBV7-9; J gene: TRBJ2-7; clone size: .; D gene: TRBD2; CDR3 protein: CASSPTSGRRYEQYF; CDR3 DNA: TGTGCCAGCAGCCCTACTAGCGGGAGGAGATACGAGCAGTACTTC
V gene: TRBV18; J gene: TRBJ2-7; clone size: few; D gene: TRBD1; CDR3 protein: CASSQQTGDDEQYF; CDR3 DNA: TGTGCCAGCTCACAGCAGACAGGGGACGACGAGCAGTACTTC
V gene: TRBV5-1; J gene: TRBJ2-1; clone size: few; D gene: .; CDR3 protein: CASVTGSRNNEQFF; CDR3 DNA: TGCGCCAGCGTAACTGGTTCTAGGAACAATGAGCAGTTCTTC
V gene: TRBV7-9; J gene: TRBJ2-7; clone size: .; D gene: TRBD1; CDR3 protein: CASNTRDRDYEQYF; CDR3 DNA: TGTGCCAGCAACACCCGGGACAGGGATTACGAGCAGTACTTC
V gene: TRBV5-4; J gene: TRBJ2-7; clone size: few; D gene: TRBD2; CDR3 protein: CASSLRAGGTYEQYF; CDR3 DNA: TGTGCCAGCAGCTTGCGAGCGGGAGGCACCTACGAGCAGTACTTC
V gene: TRBV29-1; J gene: TRBJ1-5; clone size: .; D gene: .; CDR3 protein: CSVSQGNQPQHF; CDR3 DNA: TGCAGCGTATCGCAGGGTAATCAGCCCCAGCATTTT
V gene: TRBV11-2; J gene: TRBJ2-7; clone size: .; D gene: .; CDR3 protein: CASSLELAVYEQYF; CDR3 DNA: TGTGCCAGCAGCTTAGAATTAGCGGTCTACGAGCAGTACTTC
V gene: TRBV27; J gene: TRBJ2-3; clone size: .; D gene: TRBD2; CDR3 protein: CASRPGLAGGRRDTQYF; CDR3 DNA: TGTGCCAGCAGACCTGGACTAGCGGGAGGGAGAAGGGATACGCAGTATTTT
V gene: TRBV5-6; J gene: TRBJ2-5; clone size: few; D gene: TRBD2; CDR3 protein: CASSLEAGVWKTQYF; CDR3 DNA: TGTGCCAGCAGCTTGGAAGCGGGAGTTTGGAAGACCCAGTACTTC
V gene: TRBV7-9; J gene: TRBJ2-7; clone size: .; D gene: .; CDR3 protein: CASSLGSTYEQYF; CDR3 DNA: TGTGCCAGCAGCTTGGGCAGCACCTACGAGCAGTACTTC
V gene: TRBV4-1; J gene: TRBJ1-2; clone size: .; D gene: .; CDR3 protein: CASSHLGGHTYGYTF; CDR3 DNA: TGCGCCAGCAGCCATCTAGGAGGCCACACCTATGGCTACACCTTC
V gene: TRBV29-1; J gene: TRBJ2-6; clone size: .; D gene: .; CDR3 protein: CSVPTLARFSGANVLTF; CDR3 DNA: TGCAGCGTCCCGACTCTAGCGCGCTTCTCTGGGGCCAACGTCCTGACTTTC
V gene: TRBV28; J gene: TRBJ2-7; clone size: few; D gene: .; CDR3 protein: CASSLLGRLADEQYF; CDR3 DNA: TGTGCCAGCAGTTTATTGGGCCGCCTAGCTGACGAGCAGTACTTC
V gene: TRBV7-2; J gene: TRBJ2-1; clone size: .; D gene: TRBD2; CDR3 protein: CASRSNSGSSYNEQFF; CDR3 DNA: TGTGCCAGCAGGTCCAACAGCGGGAGCTCCTACAATGAGCAGTTCTTC
V gene: TRBV25-1; J gene: TRBJ1-2; clone size: .; D gene: TRBD1; CDR3 protein: CASSDFARGGQGRSGYTF; CDR3 DNA: TGTGCCAGCAGTGACTTCGCAAGGGGAGGACAGGGTCGTTCGGGCTACACCTTC
V gene: TRBV6-1; J gene: TRBJ1-1; clone size: .; D gene: TRBD1; CDR3 protein: CASSGSRTGVPMNTEAFF; CDR3 DNA: TGTGCCAGCAGTGGGAGTAGAACAGGGGTCCCGATGAACACTGAAGCTTTCTTT
V gene: TRBV29-1; J gene: TRBJ2-2; clone size: .; D gene: TRBD1; CDR3 protein: CSVDRGKRTGELFF; CDR3 DNA: TGCAGCGTTGACAGGGGGAAAAGGACCGGGGAGCTGTTTTTT
V gene: TRBV6-6; J gene: TRBJ1-2; clone size: few; D gene: .; CDR3 protein: CASRTPGGGNYGYTF; CDR3 DNA: TGTGCCAGCCGGACCCCTGGAGGTGGGAACTATGGCTACACCTTC
V gene: TRBV5-8; J gene: TRBJ1-2; clone size: few; D gene: .; CDR3 protein: CASSEQFYGYTF; CDR3 DNA: TGTGCCAGCAGCGAACAGTTCTATGGCTACACCTTC
V gene: TRBV6-5; J gene: TRBJ2-1; clone size: .; D gene: TRBD2; CDR3 protein: CASSYHGLAGFGEQFF; CDR3 DNA: TGTGCCAGCAGTTATCACGGACTAGCGGGATTCGGTGAGCAGTTCTTC
V gene: TRBV15; J gene: TRBJ2-2; clone size: .; D gene: TRBD2; CDR3 protein: CATLPGGHSNTGELFF; CDR3 DNA: TGTGCCACCCTCCCGGGAGGGCATTCGAACACCGGGGAGCTGTTTTTT
V gene: TRBV9; J gene: TRBJ1-5; clone size: .; D gene: .; CDR3 protein: CASSVDRGQPQHF; CDR3 DNA: TGTGCCAGCAGCGTAGATCGGGGGCAGCCCCAGCATTTT
V gene: TRBV2; J gene: TRBJ2-5; clone size: few; D gene: TRBD1; CDR3 protein: CASTLATGASETQYF; CDR3 DNA: TGTGCCAGCACTTTGGCGACAGGGGCCTCAGAGACCCAGTACTTC
V gene: TRBV18; J gene: TRBJ2-1; clone size: .; D gene: TRBD2; CDR3 protein: CASSPLSGDLSNEQFF; CDR3 DNA: TGTGCCAGCTCACCGCTTAGCGGGGACCTCTCCAATGAGCAGTTCTTC
V gene: TRBV6-5; J gene: TRBJ1-2; clone size: once; D gene: TRBD1; CDR3 protein: CASSVRDRDIIGYTF; CDR3 DNA: TGTGCCAGCAGTGTCCGGGACAGGGATATCATCGGCTACACCTTC
V gene: TRBV30; J gene: TRBJ1-5; clone size: .; D gene: .; CDR3 protein: CAWRRNSNQPQHF; CDR3 DNA: TGTGCCTGGAGGAGAAATAGCAATCAGCCCCAGCATTTT
V gene: TRBV7-9; J gene: TRBJ1-5; clone size: .; D gene: .; CDR3 protein: CASSLAADQPQHF; CDR3 DNA: TGTGCCAGCAGCTTAGCGGCAGATCAGCCCCAGCATTTT
V gene: TRBV30; J gene: TRBJ2-5; clone size: few; D gene: TRBD2; CDR3 protein: CAWRMGLAVRETQYF; CDR3 DNA: TGTGCCTGGAGAATGGGACTAGCGGTGCGAGAGACCCAGTACTTC
V gene: TRBV14; J gene: TRBJ1-2; clone size: .; D gene: TRBD1; CDR3 protein: CASSQVALTGYGYTF; CDR3 DNA: TGTGCCAGCAGCCAAGTTGCATTGACAGGGTATGGCTACACCTTC
V gene: TRBV9; J gene: TRBJ2-1; clone size: few; D gene: TRBD2; CDR3 protein: CASSPPVWEAGDNEQFF; CDR3 DNA: TGTGCCAGCAGCCCCCCCGTTTGGGAAGCGGGAGACAATGAGCAGTTCTTC
V gene: TRBV15; J gene: TRBJ2-6; clone size: few; D gene: .; CDR3 protein: CATSRAGYGANVLTF; CDR3 DNA: TGTGCCACCAGCAGAGCGGGGTACGGGGCCAACGTCCTGACTTTC
V gene: TRBV29-1; J gene: TRBJ1-5; clone size: .; D gene: .; CDR3 protein: CSVEGDTPNQPQHF; CDR3 DNA: TGCAGCGTTGAGGGGGACACACCAAATCAGCCCCAGCATTTT
V gene: TRBV28; J gene: TRBJ2-4; clone size: .; D gene: .; CDR3 protein: CASRAGFPLAKNIQYF; CDR3 DNA: TGTGCCAGCAGAGCAGGGTTCCCTTTAGCCAAAAACATTCAGTACTTC
V gene: TRBV29-1; J gene: TRBJ1-1; clone size: .; D gene: TRBD1; CDR3 protein: CSVPEPRQGGLNTEAFF; CDR3 DNA: TGCAGCGTTCCTGAACCCCGACAGGGTGGATTGAACACTGAAGCTTTCTTT